This T cell receptor (beta chain) was profiled in a study of tumor-infiltrating lymphocytes in primary liver carcinoma. The investigators made TCR beta cDNA from roughly 460 ng total RNA, using a constant-region primer. Modified slightly, ARM-PCR produced TCR beta libraries over three nested multiplex PCR rounds. The study ran its first two PCR rounds for nine to eleven cycles each, using TRBV1-TRBV30 forward primers and a C-beta reverse primer. One entry per CDR3 protein, called by TCRdb with MiXCR from the multiplex PCR reads. The table lists a few hundred thousand distinct CDR3 sequences, nearly 60% of them singletons. The CDR3 loop spans 13 amino acids. CDR1 and CDR2 from the germline V gene are MDHEN and SYDVKM. The ends lost 6 bases at V and 5 bases at J; junction bases unmatched: 4. Researchers drew blood RNA from unsorted whole blood and extracted germline DNA as well.

Sample: peripheral blood. This sequence originates from a woman aged 25 to 45 with primary liver carcinoma and hepatitis B virus infection. The rearrangement links TRBV28 to TRBJ2-1; 7 bases are a match to TRBD1. The CDR3 loop reads CASRRDRNNEQFF. The CDR3 bases are TGTGCCAGCAGACGGGACAGAAACAATGAGCAGTTCTTC.